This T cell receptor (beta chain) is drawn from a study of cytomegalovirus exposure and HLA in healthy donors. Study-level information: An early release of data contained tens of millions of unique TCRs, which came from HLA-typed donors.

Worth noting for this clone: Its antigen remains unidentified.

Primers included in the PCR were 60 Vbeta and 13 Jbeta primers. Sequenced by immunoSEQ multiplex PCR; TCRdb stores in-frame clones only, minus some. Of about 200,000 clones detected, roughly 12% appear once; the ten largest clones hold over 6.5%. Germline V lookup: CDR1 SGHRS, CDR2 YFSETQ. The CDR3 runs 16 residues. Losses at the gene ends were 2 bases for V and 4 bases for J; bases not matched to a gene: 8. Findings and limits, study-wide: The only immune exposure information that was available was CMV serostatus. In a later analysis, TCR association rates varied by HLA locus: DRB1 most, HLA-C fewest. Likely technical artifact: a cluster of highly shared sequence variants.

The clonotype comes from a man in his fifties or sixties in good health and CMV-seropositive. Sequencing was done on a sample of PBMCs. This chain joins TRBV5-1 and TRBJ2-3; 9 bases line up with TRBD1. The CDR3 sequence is CASSFNNRGPADTQYF. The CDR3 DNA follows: TGCGCCAGCAGCTTTAATAACAGGGGGCCGGCAGATACGCAGTATTTT.